The 6 T cell receptor beta chains below come from one sample, sequenced in a study of blood T cell repertoires in COVID-19. Repertoires were generated with immunoSEQ multiplex PCR, while TCRdb's copy carries only in-frame clones and drops some. The sample contains 170,000 or so clones, about 86% of which appear only once. What was sequenced was peripheral blood. These receptors were taken from a man aged 50-60 years with active or convalescent COVID-19.

J is TRBJ2-1 and V is TRBV5-1; tentative D call: TRBD2 (6 bases). The germline CDR1 and CDR2 sequences are SGHRS and YFSETQ. V was pared by 1 base and J by 8 bases, with 19 bases between. The CDR3 totals 16 residues. The CDR3 DNA sequence: TGCGCCAGCAGCTTGTCGCAGGACCCGGGGGTGGATGAGCAGTTCTTC. Its translation is CASSLSQDPGVDEQFF.

There are many counts of this clone. The chain is built from TRBV5-8 and TRBJ2-7, with 7 nucleotides matching TRBD1. Losses at the gene ends were 0 bases for V and 7 bases for J; bases not matched to a gene: 1. Germline V gene data show CDR1 as SGHTS and CDR2 as YDEGEE. CDR3 length: 12 residues. CDR3 in amino acids: CASSLAGGEQYF. The CDR3 DNA is TGTGCCAGCAGCTTGGCAGGGGGAGAGCAGTACTTC.

This chain joins TRBV5-6 and TRBJ1-3; 7 nucleotides agree with TRBD1. Unmatched junction bases numbered 8, after V lost 0 bases and J lost 2 bases. The V gene's germline CDR1 is SGHDT and CDR2 YYEEEE. The CDR3 length is 17 residues. The CDR3 loop reads CASSLEKDRPAGNTIYF. The CDR3 DNA reads as TGTGCCAGCAGCTTGGAAAAGGACAGGCCCGCTGGAAACACCATATATTTT.

V usage is TRBV10-3 and J usage is TRBJ1-6; maybe TRBD1 (6 bases). This CDR3 is built from 17 residues. Germline V gene data show CDR1 as ENHRY and CDR2 as SYGVKD. The germline V and J ends were trimmed by 3 bases and 0 bases, with 12 bases remaining between them. The CDR3 spells CAISETTGSSYNSPLHF. Here the CDR3 DNA reads TGTGCCATCAGTGAAACGACAGGTAGCTCCTATAATTCACCCCTCCACTTT.

In this sample, this clone turned up a few times. The rearrangement links TRBV19 to TRBJ2-6; 7 bases fit TRBD2. Germline loops: CDR1 LNHDA, CDR2 SQIVND (reference sequence). The CDR3 totals 17 residues. V lost 4 bases, J lost 0 bases, and 6 bases stayed unmatched. The CDR3, as DNA: TGTGCCAGTAGTAAAGCGGGGCCGACCTCTGGGGCCAACGTCCTGACTTTC. This codes for CASSKAGPTSGANVLTF.

This clone appeared once. The chain recombines TRBV3-1 (or the pseudogene TRBV3-2) with TRBJ2-2; D not resolved. CDR3 length: 16 amino acids. Trimming pared 4 bases from V and 1 base from J, leaving 13 bases between. CDR1 LGHDT and CDR2 YNNKEL come from the germline V gene (reference sequence). The DNA of the CDR3 is TGTGCCAGCAGCCTACCCGCGGCGGAGAACACCGGGGAGCTGTTTTTT. Protein: CASSLPAAENTGELFF.